These T cell receptor beta chains were read from a single sample in a study of shared clonotypes between healthy human individuals. Clones were read by immunoSEQ multiplex PCR, and TCRdb kept only the in-frame ones, dropping some. The table has approximately 340,000 clones, about 70% seen once. The sample comprised memory CD4+ T cells sorted from blood. The receptors shown here come from a man between 25 and 39 years old in good health. CDR3s include the opening cysteine and the closing phenylalanine or tryptophan. Fields, in order: V gene, J gene, CDR3 length, clone size, CDR3 protein. Clone size appears in some rows only: once, few, many, or a class for an expanded clone.

>TRBV10-3|TRBJ2-7|15|-
CAISDESTSGDEQYF
>TRBV11-2|TRBJ2-7|15|-
CASSLAPQGTYEQYF
>TRBV5-5|TRBJ2-4|14|-
CASSLEHAENIQYF
>TRBV15|TRBJ1-1|13|-
CATSTAMNTEAFF
>TRBV4-3|TRBJ1-2|15|-
CASSQKPGTGDGYTF
>TRBV28|TRBJ2-2|14|once
CASRSTGGNGELFF
>TRBV6-1|TRBJ2-7|11|-
CASSHNYEQYF
>TRBV10-3|TRBJ2-7|15|few
CAINKRGPALDEQYF
>TRBV15|TRBJ2-6|17|-
CATSPRGGPAGANVLTF
>TRBV7-9|TRBJ2-3|14|-
CASSLAGVADTQYF
>TRBV29-1|TRBJ2-3|14|-
CSVPRDLDVDTQYF
>TRBV9|TRBJ1-3|16|-
CASSRGGAASGNTIYF
>TRBV9|TRBJ1-1|14|-
CASSPQDFRTEAFF
>TRBV7-9|TRBJ2-1|13|-
CASSLITLSQQFF
>TRBV27|TRBJ2-7|14|many
CASSPDGGSYEQYF
>TRBV12-5|TRBJ2-5|16|-
CASGLYVGGGQETQYF
>TRBV7-9|TRBJ2-1|16|-
CASSLSLAGEYNEQFF
>TRBV28|TRBJ1-1|14|-
CASRLSRTDLEAFF
>TRBV28|TRBJ2-7|15|-
CASSRTGTLSYEQYF
>TRBV9|TRBJ2-7|15|-
CASSVDLAGSYEQYF
>TRBV9|TRBJ2-5|15|-
CASSVASTSQETQYF